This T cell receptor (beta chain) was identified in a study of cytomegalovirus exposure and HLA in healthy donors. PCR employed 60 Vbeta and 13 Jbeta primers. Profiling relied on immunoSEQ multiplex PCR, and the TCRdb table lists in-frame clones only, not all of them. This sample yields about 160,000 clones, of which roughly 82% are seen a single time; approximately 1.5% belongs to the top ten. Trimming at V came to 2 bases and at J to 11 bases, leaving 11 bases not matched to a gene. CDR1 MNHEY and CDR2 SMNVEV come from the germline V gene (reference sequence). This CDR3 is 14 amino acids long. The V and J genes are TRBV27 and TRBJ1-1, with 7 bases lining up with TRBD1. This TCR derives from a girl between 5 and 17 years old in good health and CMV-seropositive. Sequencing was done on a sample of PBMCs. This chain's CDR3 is CASSLTGQAHGAFF. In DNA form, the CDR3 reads TGTGCCAGCAGTTTAACCGGACAGGCCCACGGGGCTTTCTTT.